The 3 T cell receptor beta chains below come from one sample, sequenced in a study of beta chain features in type 1 diabetes. Expressed TCRB transcripts were sequenced, since all the RNA that had been isolated was reverse transcribed. Method: immunoSEQ multiplex PCR; TCRdb's copy keeps in-frame clones and lacks some. The table has some 900,000 clones, 17% seen once. Sequenced material: naive CD4+ T cells from blood. Receptors originate from a woman younger than 30 in good health.

The rearrangement uses TRBV2 and TRBJ2-7, with no clear D. The CDR3 spans 14 residues. Trimming removed 4 bases at V and 2 bases at J, with 12 bases between. The germline V gene encodes CDR1 SNHLY and CDR2 FYNNEI. The CDR3 reads CASSVALDPYEQYF. CDR3 DNA sequence: TGTGCCAGCAGTGTGGCCCTTGACCCCTACGAGCAGTACTTC.

This clone was counted between two and nine times. This chain joins TRBV7-2 and TRBJ2-2; D gene uncertain. Trimming took 2 bases from V and 4 from J, leaving 8 bases between them. The V gene's germline CDR1 is SGHTA and CDR2 FQGNSA. This CDR3 has 14 amino acids. CDR3 region: CASSLIQSTGELFF. In DNA, the CDR3 is TGTGCCAGCAGCTTAATACAATCCACCGGGGAGCTGTTTTTT.

The chain recombines TRBV5-1 with TRBJ2-5; 8 bases agree with TRBD2. This CDR3 is built from 16 residues. Germline V gene sequence: CDR1 SGHRS, CDR2 YFSETQ. Trimming at V came to 0 bases and at J to 5 bases, leaving 9 bases not matched to a gene. The CDR3 loop is CASSLGGTSFVETQYF. The CDR3 DNA reads TGCGCCAGCAGCTTGGGGGGGACTAGTTTCGTGGAGACCCAGTACTTC.